Listed below are T cell receptor beta chains from one sample, sequenced in a study of T cell responses to AZD1222 COVID-19 vaccine. Profiled with immunoSEQ multiplex PCR; TCRdb holds only in-frame clones, not every one. The table lists around 200,000 clones, 70% to 90% of them singletons, with roughly 0.5% in the top ten. Sample: peripheral blood, taken on day 0 of AZD1222 vaccination. These receptors came from an adult in good health. Both conserved end residues are part of each CDR3. D genes are given only for firm matches. Size is stated for part of the rows, as once, few or many counts, or as a class when the clone is expanded.

j_call clone_size d_call v_call cdr3_aa cdr3_nt
TRBJ1-1 . . TRBV3-1/TRBV3-2 CANSPSESPTTEAFF TGTGCCAACAGCCCCTCGGAAAGTCCGACCACTGAAGCTTTCTTT
TRBJ1-4 once TRBD1 TRBV19 CASPGGEEKLFF TGTGCCAGTCCAGGGGGGGAGGAAAAACTGTTTTTT
TRBJ1-2 . . TRBV2 CASRGTGNYGYTF TGTGCCAGCAGGGGGACCGGGAACTATGGCTACACCTTC
TRBJ1-5 . TRBD1 TRBV24-1 CATSDSGQGAYSNQPQHF TGTGCCACCAGTGATTCCGGACAGGGCGCATATAGCAATCAGCCCCAGCATTTT
TRBJ2-7 . TRBD1 TRBV4-1 CASSQDRQGKAYEQYF TGCGCCAGCAGCCAAGATCGACAGGGGAAGGCCTACGAGCAGTACTTC
TRBJ2-1 . TRBD2 TRBV29-1 CSVDRGGSSYNEQFF TGCAGCGTTGATCGTGGCGGGAGCTCCTACAATGAGCAGTTCTTC
TRBJ1-6 . . TRBV14 CASSQGPLPANSPLHF TGTGCCAGCAGCCAAGGGCCCCTGCCGGCAAATTCACCCCTCCACTTT
TRBJ1-1 once . TRBV6-5 CASNRVPDTEAFF TGTGCCAGCAATCGGGTCCCGGACACTGAAGCTTTCTTT
TRBJ2-7 . . TRBV27 CASSLSGSKASYEQYF TGTGCCAGCAGCCTATCGGGCTCCAAGGCCTCCTACGAGCAGTACTTC
TRBJ2-1 . TRBD2 TRBV7-2 CASSLEQPGLAGGNEQFF TGTGCCAGCAGCTTAGAGCAGCCTGGACTAGCGGGAGGCAATGAGCAGTTCTTC
TRBJ1-2 . . TRBV6-4 CASSGGYTF TGTGCCAGCAGTGGCGGCTACACCTTC
TRBJ2-1 . TRBD2 TRBV5-4 CASSLPSGGAYNEQFF TGTGCCAGCAGCTTACCTAGCGGGGGGGCCTACAATGAGCAGTTCTTC
TRBJ2-3 . TRBD1 TRBV12-5 CASGRGTGGTDTQYF TGTGCTAGTGGGAGAGGGACAGGGGGCACAGATACGCAGTATTTT
TRBJ1-4 . TRBD1 TRBV4-3 CASSQELRDRGEKLFF TGCGCCAGCAGCCAAGAACTCCGGGACAGGGGAGAAAAACTGTTTTTT
TRBJ1-2 . . TRBV11-1 CASSPLGEGAKYGYTF TGTGCCAGCAGCCCCTTAGGAGAAGGGGCCAAATATGGCTACACCTTC
TRBJ2-1 . . TRBV12-3/TRBV12-4 CASSTWGGEQFF TGTGCCAGCAGCACCTGGGGAGGTGAGCAGTTCTTC
TRBJ2-7 . . TRBV4-1 CASSQVGIDEQYF TGCGCCAGCAGCCAAGTCGGGATAGACGAGCAGTACTTC
TRBJ2-3 once . TRBV6-2/TRBV6-3 CASSYSGAADTQYF TGTGCCAGCAGTTACTCGGGGGCCGCAGATACGCAGTATTTT
TRBJ1-1 . TRBD1 TRBV5-1 CASSLGQGTGTEAFF TGCGCCAGCAGCTTGGGACAGGGTACGGGTACTGAAGCTTTCTTT
TRBJ2-6 . TRBD2 TRBV7-6 CASRTTSGDSGANVLTF TGTGCCAGCAGGACCACTAGCGGGGATTCTGGGGCCAACGTCCTGACTTTC
TRBJ2-1 few TRBD2 TRBV9 CASSPPSGGADEQFF TGTGCCAGCAGCCCACCTAGCGGGGGGGCCGATGAGCAGTTCTTC
TRBJ2-3 . TRBD2 TRBV5-1 CASSLAGAGATDTQYF TGCGCCAGCAGCTTGGCCGGGGCGGGAGCCACAGATACGCAGTATTTT
TRBJ2-7 . TRBD2 TRBV27 CASSLSGSTYEQYF TGTGCCAGCAGCCTTAGCGGGTCGACCTACGAGCAGTACTTC
TRBJ2-3 . . TRBV5-8 CASSFLADTQYF TGTGCCAGCAGCTTCCTTGCAGATACGCAGTATTTT
TRBJ2-4 . . TRBV5-6 CASSLYSAGETKNIQYF TGTGCCAGCAGCTTGTACTCCGCAGGGGAAACCAAAAACATTCAGTACTTC
TRBJ2-2 . . TRBV5-4 CASSTGGTGELFF TGTGCCAGCAGCACCGGAGGCACCGGGGAGCTGTTTTTT
TRBJ2-7 . . TRBV20-1 CSGGISYEQYF TGCTCAGGAGGCATCTCCTACGAGCAGTACTTC
TRBJ2-5 . . TRBV5-1 CASSLDAGRPQETQYF TGCGCCAGCAGCTTGGATGCGGGAAGACCACAAGAGACCCAGTACTTC
TRBJ2-1 . . TRBV4-1 CASSQATGTFNEQFF TGCGCCAGCAGCCAAGCGACCGGGACTTTCAATGAGCAGTTCTTC
TRBJ1-2 . TRBD1 TRBV30 CAWSNRGHYGYTF TGTGCCTGGAGTAACAGGGGGCACTATGGCTACACCTTC
TRBJ2-7 . . TRBV28 CASSPGGGYEQYF TGTGCCAGCAGCCCAGGGGGGGGATACGAGCAGTACTTC
TRBJ2-3 . TRBD2 TRBV28 CASSAYLAGGTDTQYF TGTGCCAGCAGTGCATATCTAGCGGGAGGGACAGATACGCAGTATTTT
TRBJ2-5 few TRBD1 TRBV29-1 CSVGQGVSTETQYF TGCAGCGTTGGACAGGGGGTCTCTACAGAGACCCAGTACTTC
TRBJ1-5 . . TRBV9 CASSAYSNQPQHF TGTGCCAGCAGCGCTTATAGCAATCAGCCCCAGCATTTT
TRBJ1-2 once . TRBV19 CASRPQGAIYGYTF TGTGCCAGTAGGCCACAGGGCGCAATCTATGGCTACACCTTC
TRBJ2-1 . TRBD2 TRBV6-4 CASSDPRTSGRGLSYNEQFF TGTGCCAGCAGTGACCCTCGGACTAGCGGGAGGGGTCTCTCCTACAATGAGCAGTTCTTC
TRBJ1-5 . TRBD1 TRBV28 CASSSPGQGHQPQHF TGTGCCAGCAGTTCCCCGGGACAGGGTCATCAGCCCCAGCATTTT
TRBJ2-7 . TRBD1 TRBV7-2 CASSSNRGLYEQYF TGTGCCAGCAGCTCAAACAGGGGTCTCTACGAGCAGTACTTC
TRBJ1-5 few . TRBV5-5 CASSLEKGNQPQHF TGTGCCAGCAGCTTGGAGAAGGGCAATCAGCCCCAGCATTTT
TRBJ2-1 . TRBD2 TRBV19 CASSISESWGTSEYNEQFF TGTGCCAGTAGTATTTCTGAGTCGTGGGGGACTAGCGAATACAATGAGCAGTTCTTC